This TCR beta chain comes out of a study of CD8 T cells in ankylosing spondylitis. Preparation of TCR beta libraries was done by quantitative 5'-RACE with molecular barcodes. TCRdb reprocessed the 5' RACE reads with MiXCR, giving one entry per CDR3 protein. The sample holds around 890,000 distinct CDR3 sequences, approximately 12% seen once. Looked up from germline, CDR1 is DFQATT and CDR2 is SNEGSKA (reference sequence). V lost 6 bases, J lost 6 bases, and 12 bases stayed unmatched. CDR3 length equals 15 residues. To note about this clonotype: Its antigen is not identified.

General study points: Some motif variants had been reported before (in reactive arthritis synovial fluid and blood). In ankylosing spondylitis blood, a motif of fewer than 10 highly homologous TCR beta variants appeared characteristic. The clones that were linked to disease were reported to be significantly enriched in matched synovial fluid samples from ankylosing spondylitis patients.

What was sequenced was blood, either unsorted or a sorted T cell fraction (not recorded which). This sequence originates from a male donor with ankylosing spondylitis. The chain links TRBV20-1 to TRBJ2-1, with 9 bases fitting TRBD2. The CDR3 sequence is CSALNSGSIFNEQFF. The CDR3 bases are TGCAGTGCATTAAATAGCGGGAGTATATTCAATGAGCAGTTCTTC.